The next 14 T cell receptor beta chains were all read from a single sample in a study of blood T cell repertoires in COVID-19. Produced via immunoSEQ multiplex PCR; TCRdb's table is partial and in-frame only. The sample carries over 130,000 clones, approximately 83% recorded once. What was sequenced was peripheral blood. These receptors were collected from a woman in her fifties or sixties with acute or convalescent COVID-19.

This chain links TRBV19 with TRBJ1-3; a weak D match, TRBD1 (5 bases). V gave up 4 bases and J gave up 0 bases, with 7 bases separating them. The CDR3 is 14 residues long. CDR1 and CDR2 (germline): LNHDA, SQIVND (reference sequence). The CDR3 loop is CASSKGDSGNTIYF. The CDR3 DNA sequence: TGTGCCAGTAGTAAAGGGGACTCTGGAAACACCATATATTTT.

The rearrangement links TRBV9 to TRBJ1-4; TRBD1 aligns across 7 bases. V lost 0 bases, J lost 6 bases, and 5 bases stayed unmatched. Germline V gene sequence: CDR1 SGDLS, CDR2 YYNGEE. This CDR3 comprises 15 residues. The CDR3 nucleotides read TGTGCCAGCAGCGTAGCGACAGGGTCTTATGAAAAACTGTTTTTT. Amino acid sequence: CASSVATGSYEKLFF.

This clone has only a few counts. The chain carries TRBV5-1 and TRBJ1-1; no definite D call. Germline CDR1 reads SGHRS; CDR2 reads YFSETQ. The CDR3 has 16 residues. Trimming removed 0 bases from V and 0 bases from J, with 12 bases in between. CDR3: CASSLDPQNMNTEAFF. The DNA of the CDR3 is TGCGCCAGCAGCTTGGATCCCCAGAATATGAACACTGAAGCTTTCTTT.

The V gene is TRBV10-3, the J gene TRBJ1-1, with D tentatively TRBD1 (5 bases). V lost 2 bases to trimming and J lost 7 bases, with 14 bases between them. CDR3 length equals 14 residues. Germline V gene sequence: CDR1 ENHRY, CDR2 SYGVKD. The CDR3 loop is CAISEGREGNEAFF. In DNA, the CDR3 is TGTGCCATCAGTGAGGGCAGGGAAGGGAATGAAGCTTTCTTT.

The CDR3 DNA reads as TGTGCCAGCAGTGGGTTAGGATCGGGGACTAGCGGATACGAGCAGTACTTC. Translating it yields CASSGLGSGTSGYEQYF. The V and J genes are TRBV25-1 and TRBJ2-7; TRBD2 matches 11 bases. V shed 4 bases and J 4 bases; nucleotides not matched to a gene: 12. The germline CDR1 and CDR2 sequences are MGHDK and SYGVNS. There are 17 residues in the CDR3.

The J gene is TRBJ2-1, the V gene TRBV27; 7 bases are a match to TRBD2. V dropped 6 bases and J dropped 3; count of bases not matched to a gene: 8. Germline V gene lookup returns CDR1 MNHEY and CDR2 SMNVEV (reference sequence). There are 15 residues in the CDR3. This CDR3 is CASRLRGRSYNEQFF. The DNA for the CDR3 is TGTGCCAGCAGATTACGCGGGAGAAGCTACAATGAGCAGTTCTTC.

V usage is TRBV27 and J usage is TRBJ1-5, with D unresolved. Germline values: CDR1 MNHEY, CDR2 SMNVEV (reference sequence). The CDR3 is 13 amino acids. Trimming pared 3 bases from V and 7 bases from J, leaving 10 bases between. The CDR3 is CASSLEPGQPQHF. The CDR3 nucleotides read TGTGCCAGCAGTTTGGAACCGGGGCAGCCCCAGCATTTT.

This clone was observed once. The chain combines TRBV18 with TRBJ1-1, with D unclear. V lost 4 bases and J lost 3, with 15 bases in between. The CDR3 spans 15 residues. The germline CDR1 and CDR2 sequences are KGHSH and LQKENI. Here the CDR3 reads CASSRFGVVDTEAFF. In nucleotides, the CDR3 is TGTGCCAGCTCACGGTTCGGAGTCGTGGACACTGAAGCTTTCTTT.

In DNA, the CDR3 is TGCGCCAGCAGCTTGACGGGACAGGGAAGAGGCGGGGAGCTGTTTTTT. This encodes CASSLTGQGRGGELFF. V and J are TRBV5-1 and TRBJ2-2, with 9 bases that match TRBD1. This CDR3 is built from 16 residues. CDR1 and CDR2 from the germline V gene are SGHRS and YFSETQ. J was trimmed by 7 bases and V by 1 base; bases with no gene match: 8.

The CDR3: CASSSRTGAFQETQYF. Written as DNA, the CDR3 is TGTGCCAGCAGCAGTCGGACAGGGGCCTTCCAAGAGACCCAGTACTTC. The chain couples TRBV5-6 to TRBJ2-5; 9 positions match TRBD1. Germline trimming cut 4 bases from V and 1 base from J; bases unmatched to any gene: 8. Germline assignment: CDR1 SGHDT and CDR2 YYEEEE. CDR3 size: 16 residues.

The CDR3 nucleotides are TGTGCCAGCAGCGTTGGGGCGGGAGCTCTCAATGAGCAGTTCTTC. Amino acid sequence: CASSVGAGALNEQFF. The chain combines TRBV9 with TRBJ2-1, with 7 bases fitting TRBD2. This CDR3 contains 15 residues. J was trimmed by 6 bases and V by 2 bases; bases with no gene match: 8. Germline assignment: CDR1 SGDLS and CDR2 YYNGEE.

CDR3 in DNA: TGTGCCAGCAGCTTATATCAGGGTACCTACGAGCAGTACTTC. It translates to CASSLYQGTYEQYF. The chain has TRBV11-2 and TRBJ2-7, with D possibly TRBD1 on 5 matching bases. Germline loops: CDR1 SGHAT, CDR2 FQNNGV. The CDR3 runs to 14 residues. V lost 2 bases to trimming and J lost 2 bases, with 10 bases between them.

In this sample, this clone turned up a few times. The V and J genes are TRBV11-2 and TRBJ1-5; D possibly corresponds to TRBD1 (6 bases). V was pared by 2 bases and J by 5 bases, with 10 bases between. CDR1 SGHAT and CDR2 FQNNGV come from the germline V gene. The CDR3 runs to 14 residues. CDR3 DNA sequence: TGTGCCAGCAGCTTAACAGGGAGCCATCAGCCCCAGCATTTT. It translates to CASSLTGSHQPQHF.

The chain joins TRBV3-1 (or the pseudogene TRBV3-2) to TRBJ1-6; weak D call: TRBD1 (5 bases). CDR3 length equals 12 residues. The V and J ends lost 2 bases and 14 bases respectively, with 10 bases between them. The germline V gene encodes CDR1 LGHDT and CDR2 YNNKEL (reference sequence). CDR3 sequence: CASSQQGEALHF. CDR3 DNA: TGTGCCAGCAGCCAACAGGGTGAGGCCCTCCACTTT.